This TCR beta chain was observed in a study of cytomegalovirus exposure and HLA in healthy donors. As for the study in general: Later, an analysis reported that the 120 or so validation repertoires had used the same platform as the roughly 720 first-cohort repertoires.

The CDR3 consists of 14 residues. Germline V CDR1 and CDR2: SEHNR, FQNEAQ (reference sequence). J gave up 4 bases and V 1 base, and 3 bases lay outside the gene matches. Whole-study findings and limits: The study designated fewer than 200 TCR beta chains cytomegalovirus-associated. Using the classifier, cytomegalovirus status was reportedly diagnosed with high specificity and sensitivity.

About this clone itself: What it binds is not known.

Method: immunoSEQ multiplex PCR; TCRdb's copy keeps in-frame clones and lacks some. The repertoire holds about 86,000 clones, with approximately 93% as singletons. The source material was PBMCs. The source of this sequence is a man aged 18-30 years in good health and CMV-seronegative. The V and J genes are TRBV7-9 and TRBJ1-2; 7 bases line up with TRBD1. CDR3 protein: CASSLGTGFYGYTF. The CDR3 nucleotides read TGTGCCAGCAGCTTAGGGACAGGCTTCTATGGCTACACCTTC.